Below are 30 T cell receptor beta chains sequenced from a single sample in a study of identical twins. One entry per CDR3 protein, called by TCRdb with MiXCR from the 5' RACE reads. The sample contains some 660,000 distinct CDR3 sequences, less than 10% of which appear only once. The same specimen was also included in a second study, on yellow fever vaccine responses in identical twins.

Source material: PBMCs. These receptors originate from a young woman in good health.

The table lists this clonotype with many counts. The chain has TRBV28 and TRBJ2-7; TRBD2 aligns across 11 bases. Germline loops: CDR1 MDHEN, CDR2 SYDVKM. The ends lost 7 bases at V and 2 bases at J; junction bases unmatched: 7. There are 15 residues in the CDR3. The CDR3 sequence is CASKSDSGRAYEQYF. The CDR3 DNA follows: TGTGCCAGCAAATCTGATAGCGGGAGGGCCTACGAGCAGTACTTC.

This clonotype was counted many times. The chain joins TRBV25-1 to TRBJ1-6; TRBD1 aligns across 8 bases. V gave up 6 bases and J gave up 10 bases; unmatched junction bases: 8. The CDR3 spans 14 residues. Germline V gene data show CDR1 as MGHDK and CDR2 as SYGVNS. CDR3 bases: TGTGCCAGCAGCCTCACAGGGGGTGACTCACCCCTCCACTTT. It translates to CASSLTGGDSPLHF.

The chain links TRBV6-1 to TRBJ1-2; D is ambiguous. V was cut by 5 bases and J by 2 bases, with 21 bases left in between. This CDR3 region has 17 residues. Per germline, CDR1 MNHNS and CDR2 SASEGT. The CDR3 region is CASSPRSGETSNYGYTF. Written as DNA, the CDR3 is TGTGCCAGCAGTCCCCGCTCTGGGGAGACATCCAACTATGGCTACACCTTC.

The V gene is TRBV21-1, the J gene TRBJ2-1; the D call in the table, TRBD1, was not verified against the DNA. TRBV21-1 constitutes a pseudogene. The CDR3 totals 15 residues. The CDR3 loop is CASSNPPDRNNEQFF. DNA of the CDR3: TGTGCCAGCAGCAATCCTCCGGACAGAAACAATGAGCAGTTCTTC.

V usage is TRBV5-6 and J usage is TRBJ2-4; 7 bases align to TRBD2. The CDR3 is 16 amino acids. The V and J ends lost 1 base and 6 bases, in that order; junction bases with no gene match: 10. The germline V gene has CDR1 SGHDT and CDR2 YYEEEE. CDR3 in amino acids: CASSLRGAGLGNIQYF. CDR3 nucleotides: TGTGCCAGCAGCTTGCGAGGAGCGGGATTAGGAAACATTCAGTACTTC.

This clonotype occurred many times. The chain combines TRBV29-1 with TRBJ2-5; 16 bases line up with TRBD2. J was trimmed by 5 bases and V by 3 bases; bases with no gene match: 9. The CDR3 covers 17 residues. From germline, CDR1 is SQVTM and CDR2 ANQGSEA. The CDR3 DNA reads as TGCAGCGTTGATCCCGGGACTAGCGGGAGGGCCGATGAGACCCAGTACTTC. This translates into CSVDPGTSGRADETQYF.

This clonotype showed up just a few times. The DNA for the CDR3 is TGTGCCAGCAGCGGCATGGCCGGGGAGCTGTTTTTT. Translated: CASSGMAGELFF. V and J are TRBV3-1 and TRBJ2-2, with D hard to call. The CDR3 totals 12 residues. Germline V gives CDR1 LGHDT, CDR2 YNNKEL (reference sequence). Trimming removed 5 bases at V and 6 bases at J, with 7 bases between.

This clonotype was detected many times. The gene calls are TRBV28 and TRBJ2-7, with TRBD1 matching 8 bases. The CDR3 is 12 amino acids. Per germline, CDR1 MDHEN and CDR2 SYDVKM. The J segment lost 7 bases and the V segment lost 5 bases, leaving 4 bases of the junction unmatched. The CDR3 nucleotides are TGTGCCAGCAGTCCCAGGGGGCTTGAGCAGTACTTC. Protein sequence: CASSPRGLEQYF. The whole variable domain, remainder taken from reference TRBV28 and TRBJ2-7, is DVKVTQSSRYLVKRTGEKVFLECVQDMDHENMFWYRQDPGLGLRLIYFSYDVKMKEKGDIPEGYSVSREKKERFSLILESASTNQTSMYLCASSPRGLEQYFGPGTRLTVT.

This clonotype was seen more than once but under ten times. The V gene is TRBV25-1, the J gene TRBJ2-7; D may match TRBD1 or TRBD2 (5 bases each). This CDR3 comprises 14 residues. Trimming left V 1 base short and J 2 bases short, with 9 bases between. CDR1 and CDR2 (germline): MGHDK, SYGVNS. CDR3 sequence: CASSEFRGTYEQYF. The CDR3 DNA reads TGTGCCAGCAGTGAATTTCGGGGCACCTACGAGCAGTACTTC.

The rearrangement links TRBV28 to TRBJ1-1; no clear D gene. The germline V and J ends were trimmed by 7 bases and 7 bases, with 13 bases remaining between them. CDR1 is MDHEN and CDR2 is SYDVKM in the germline V gene. This CDR3 has 12 residues. CDR3 loop: CASTSQTGEAFF. The CDR3 DNA reads as TGTGCCAGCACTTCTCAGACGGGTGAAGCTTTCTTT.

This clonotype was recorded a few times. V usage is TRBV12-3 or TRBV12-4 and J usage is TRBJ2-2, with 7 bases matching TRBD1. The junction had 7 bases not matched to a gene; V was cut back by 1 base and J by 5 bases. The CDR3 is made up of 16 amino acids. The CDR3 here is CASSLVMGQLTGELFF. DNA for the CDR3: TGTGCCAGCAGTTTAGTTATGGGACAGCTTACCGGGGAGCTGTTTTTT.

This clonotype was seen a handful of times. The V call is TRBV7-3, the J call TRBJ2-7; D gene ambiguous. From germline, CDR1 is SGHTA and CDR2 FQGTGA. V lost 5 bases and J lost 0, with 8 bases in between. This CDR3 has 13 amino acids. The CDR3 DNA reads TGTGCCAGCAGCGAAACACCCTCCTACGAGCAGTACTTC. Protein product: CASSETPSYEQYF.

The chain carries TRBV12-3 or TRBV12-4 and TRBJ2-7; tentative D call: TRBD2 (6 bases). This CDR3 spans 13 amino acids. The V and J ends lost 3 bases and 3 bases respectively, with 9 bases between them. The CDR3 DNA reads as TGTGCCAGCAGTTTCTTCGGGGGCTACGAGCAGTACTTC. Its translation is CASSFFGGYEQYF.

This clonotype was counted ten times or more. The chain has TRBV10-3 and TRBJ2-3; 7 nucleotides match TRBD1. The CDR3 runs to 14 residues. With 6 bases clipped from V and 4 bases from J, the junction kept 7 bases outside the gene matches. The germline V gene encodes CDR1 ENHRY and CDR2 SYGVKD. CDR3 DNA sequence: TGTGCCATCAGATCCGATACAGGGGCAGATACGCAGTATTTT. It encodes CAIRSDTGADTQYF.

This clonotype was observed a handful of times. The DNA of the CDR3 is TGTGCCAGCAGTCCCGACAGGGGGGCCTCTGGGGCCAACGTCCTGACTTTC. Residues: CASSPDRGASGANVLTF. This chain joins TRBV6-1 and TRBJ2-6; 9 bases agree with TRBD1. Germline V gene sequence: CDR1 MNHNS, CDR2 SASEGT. The junction had 5 bases not matched to a gene; V was cut back by 5 bases and J by 0 bases. The CDR3 covers 17 residues.

This clonotype was seen a few times. The chain recombines TRBV20-1 with TRBJ2-7; D is unclear. Germline assignment: CDR1 DFQATT and CDR2 SNEGSKA (reference sequence). The CDR3 consists of 13 residues. V was cut by 2 bases and J by 0 bases, with 8 bases left in between. The CDR3 DNA reads TGCAGTGCTAGAAGCTTCTTCTCCTACGAGCAGTACTTC. Translating it yields CSARSFFSYEQYF.

This clonotype was seen more than once but under ten times. This sequence joins TRBV7-2 and TRBJ2-5, with D hard to call. Trimming took 0 bases from V and 11 from J, leaving 7 bases between them. There are 11 residues in the CDR3. Germline CDR1 is SGHTA and CDR2 is FQGNSA. CDR3 in DNA: TGTGCCAGCAGCTTAGCAACTCTGCAGTACTTC. Encoded protein: CASSLATLQYF.

The chain joins TRBV20-1 to TRBJ2-3; D possibly uses TRBD1 or TRBD2 (6 bases each). The CDR3 runs 15 residues. From germline, CDR1 is DFQATT and CDR2 SNEGSKA (reference sequence). The V gene lost 3 bases and the J gene lost 3 bases, with 16 bases spanning the gap. The CDR3 region is CSASRGSGTTDTQYF. The CDR3 nucleotides are TGCAGTGCTAGTAGGGGGTCCGGGACTACAGATACGCAGTATTTT.

This rearrangement joins TRBV27 to TRBJ2-5, with D maybe TRBD2 (5 bases). Trimming cost V 9 bases and J 2 bases, with 16 bases left between them. Germline V CDR1 and CDR2: MNHEY, SMNVEV (reference sequence). The CDR3 spans 14 residues. The CDR3 sequence: CASQSRRWQETQYF. CDR3 coding DNA: TGTGCCAGTCAATCCCGGAGGTGGCAAGAGACCCAGTACTTC.

For this clonotype: A much larger clonotype is one base distant, so this may be a read error. The J gene is TRBJ2-2, the V gene TRBV12-3 or TRBV12-4, with TRBD2 identical over 11 bases. The CDR3 length is 18 residues. In DNA, the CDR3 is TGTGCCCGCAGTGGGGGACTAGCGGACCGCTCGAACACCGGGGAGCTGTTTTTT. This gives the protein CARSGGLADRSNTGELFF.

CDR3 protein: CSVATGLNQPQHF. CDR3 in DNA: TGCAGCGTTGCGACAGGACTTAATCAGCCCCAGCATTTT. The rearrangement joins TRBV29-1 to TRBJ1-5, with D maybe TRBD1 (6 bases). V gave up 4 bases and J gave up 4 bases, with 11 bases separating them. CDR1 SQVTM and CDR2 ANQGSEA come from the germline V gene. The CDR3 has 13 amino acids.

This clonotype was seen at least ten times. The CDR3 DNA sequence: TGCAGCGGCCTATCTGGCGCAGATACGCAGTATTTT. Amino acids: CSGLSGADTQYF. The chain carries TRBV29-1 and TRBJ2-3; the D is unclear. The germline gives CDR1 SQVTM, CDR2 ANQGSEA. V shed 7 bases and J shed 4 bases, with 12 bases lying between them. The CDR3 length is 12 residues.

This clonotype was detected many times. The rearrangement joins TRBV3-1 to TRBJ2-7, with TRBD2 matching over 13 bases. J gave up 3 bases and V 6 bases, and 8 bases lay outside the gene matches. The CDR3 has 16 residues. Per the germline V gene, CDR1 is LGHDT and CDR2 is YNNKEL (reference sequence). CDR3 protein: CASRSGTSGAFYEQYF. The CDR3 nucleotides read TGTGCCAGCAGGTCCGGGACTAGCGGGGCCTTCTACGAGCAGTACTTC.

This clonotype occurred many times. The V call is TRBV20-1, the J call TRBJ2-7, with a tentative D call TRBD2 (6 bases). The CDR3 is 14 residues long. From germline, CDR1 is DFQATT and CDR2 SNEGSKA (reference sequence). Trimming left V 0 bases short and J 4 bases short, with 13 bases between. This CDR3 reads CSARDTRRVYEQYF. DNA for the CDR3: TGCAGTGCTAGAGATACCAGGAGGGTTTACGAGCAGTACTTC.

This clonotype was recorded many times. This rearrangement joins TRBV12-3 or TRBV12-4 to TRBJ1-5, with D perhaps matching TRBD1 (6 bases). CDR3 size: 15 residues. V gave up 5 bases and J gave up 7 bases, with 18 bases separating them. CDR3: CASSATGIAVQPQHF. In nucleotides, the CDR3 is TGTGCCAGCAGTGCTACAGGGATCGCAGTGCAGCCCCAGCATTTT.

The gene calls are TRBV14 and TRBJ2-2; D remains unclear. The CDR3 extends over 16 amino acids. Trimming took off 0 bases at V and 5 bases at J, with 13 bases between the two ends. Germline V gene sequence: CDR1 SGHDN, CDR2 FVKESK. The CDR3 DNA is TGTGCCAGCAGCCAAGATCGTTTTGGCTGGACCGGGGAGCTGTTTTTT. Its protein product is CASSQDRFGWTGELFF.

This clonotype was detected a few times. The chain links TRBV9 to TRBJ2-7; D might be TRBD1 (6 bases). The CDR3 spans 14 residues. Germline CDR1 is SGDLS and CDR2 is YYNGEE. Trimming cost V 3 bases and J 2 bases, with 12 bases left between them. This chain's CDR3 is CASSGGTTTYEQYF. CDR3 bases: TGTGCCAGCAGCGGGGGGACAACCACCTACGAGCAGTACTTC.

This clonotype was recorded a few times. The chain uses TRBV7-9 and TRBJ2-7; D may match TRBD1 or TRBD2 (6 bases each). V was trimmed by 4 bases and J by 2 bases, leaving 18 bases between them. The CDR3 contains 16 residues. Germline values: CDR1 SEHNR, CDR2 FQNEAQ (reference sequence). This CDR3 is CASSSLGGQRAYEQYF. The CDR3 DNA sequence: TGTGCCAGCAGCTCTTTAGGGGGGCAGAGAGCCTACGAGCAGTACTTC.

The rearrangement uses TRBV7-9 and TRBJ2-5; perhaps TRBD2 as D (6 bases). The CDR3 runs to 16 residues. Trimming shortened V by 1 base and J by 2 bases, and 14 bases separated the two germline ends. Germline assignment: CDR1 SEHNR and CDR2 FQNEAQ (reference sequence). The CDR3 bases are TGTGCCAGCAGCTTAGGCGCGGGGAGAATTCAAGAGACCCAGTACTTC. Amino acids: CASSLGAGRIQETQYF.

This chain uses TRBV10-3 with TRBJ2-7, with 9 bases that match TRBD1. CDR1 and CDR2 (germline): ENHRY, SYGVKD. J lost 3 bases, V lost 8 bases, and 2 bases had no gene match. The CDR3 consists of 12 residues. CDR3 DNA sequence: TGTGCCATCCAGACAGGGGGCTACGAGCAGTACTTC. Translating gives CAIQTGGYEQYF.